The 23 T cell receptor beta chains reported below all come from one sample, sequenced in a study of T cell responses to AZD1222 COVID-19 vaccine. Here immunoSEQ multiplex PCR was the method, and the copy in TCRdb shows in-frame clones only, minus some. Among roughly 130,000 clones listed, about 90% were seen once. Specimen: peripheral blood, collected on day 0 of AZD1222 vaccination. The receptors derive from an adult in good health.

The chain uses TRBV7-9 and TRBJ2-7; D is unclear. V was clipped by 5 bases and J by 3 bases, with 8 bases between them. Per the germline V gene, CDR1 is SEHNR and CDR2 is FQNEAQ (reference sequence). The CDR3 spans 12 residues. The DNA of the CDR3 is TGTGCCAGCAGCGCAGTAGTCTACGAGCAGTACTTC. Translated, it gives CASSAVVYEQYF.

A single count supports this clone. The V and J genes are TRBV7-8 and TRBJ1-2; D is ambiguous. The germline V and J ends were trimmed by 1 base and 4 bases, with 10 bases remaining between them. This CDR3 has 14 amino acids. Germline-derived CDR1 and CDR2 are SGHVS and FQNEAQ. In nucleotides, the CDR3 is TGTGCCAGCAGCTTAGAAGGGTCCGGCTATGGCTACACCTTC. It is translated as CASSLEGSGYGYTF. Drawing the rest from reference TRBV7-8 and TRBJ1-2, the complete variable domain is GAGVSQSPRYKVAKRGQDVALRCDPISGHVSLFWYQQALGQGPEFLTYFQNEAQLDKSGLPSDRFFAERPEGSVSTLKIQRTQQEDSAVYLCASSLEGSGYGYTFGSGTRLTVV.

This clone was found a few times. DNA for the CDR3: TGTGCCAGTAGCAAAACAGGGGGTAACACTGAAGCTTTCTTT. Protein product: CASSKTGGNTEAFF. The rearrangement joins TRBV19 to TRBJ1-1; 8 nucleotides agree with TRBD1. This CDR3 has 14 residues. Germline assignment: CDR1 LNHDA and CDR2 SQIVND (reference sequence). V dropped 6 bases and J dropped 2; count of bases not matched to a gene: 5.

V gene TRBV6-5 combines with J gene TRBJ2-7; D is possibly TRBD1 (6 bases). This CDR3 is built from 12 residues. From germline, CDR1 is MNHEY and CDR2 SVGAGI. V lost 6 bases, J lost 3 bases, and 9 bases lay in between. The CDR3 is CASRDSLYEQYF. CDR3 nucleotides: TGTGCCAGCAGGGACAGCCTCTACGAGCAGTACTTC.

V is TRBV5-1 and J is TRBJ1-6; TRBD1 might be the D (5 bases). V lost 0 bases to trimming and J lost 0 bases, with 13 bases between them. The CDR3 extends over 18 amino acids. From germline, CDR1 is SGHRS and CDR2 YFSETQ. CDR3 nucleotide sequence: TGCGCCAGCAGCTTGGAAGGGGTGAGGAGCTCCTATAATTCACCCCTCCACTTT. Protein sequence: CASSLEGVRSSYNSPLHF.

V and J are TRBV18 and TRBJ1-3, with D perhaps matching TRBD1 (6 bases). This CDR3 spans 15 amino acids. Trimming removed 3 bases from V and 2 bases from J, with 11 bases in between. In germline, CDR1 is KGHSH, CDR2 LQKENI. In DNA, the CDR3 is TGTGCCAGCTCACCCCCAGGGGAGCCTGGAAACACCATATATTTT. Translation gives CASSPPGEPGNTIYF.

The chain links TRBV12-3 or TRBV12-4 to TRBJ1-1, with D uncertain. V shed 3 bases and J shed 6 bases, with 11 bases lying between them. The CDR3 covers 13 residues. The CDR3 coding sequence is TGTGCCAGCAGTTTTAACCGACAACCTGAAGCTTTCTTT. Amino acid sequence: CASSFNRQPEAFF.

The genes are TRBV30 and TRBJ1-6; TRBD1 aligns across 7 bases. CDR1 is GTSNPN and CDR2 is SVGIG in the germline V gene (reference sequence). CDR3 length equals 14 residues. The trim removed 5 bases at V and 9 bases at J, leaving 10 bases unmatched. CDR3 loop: CAWEIIQGSSPLHF. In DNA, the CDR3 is TGTGCCTGGGAAATAATACAGGGGTCTTCACCCCTCCACTTT.

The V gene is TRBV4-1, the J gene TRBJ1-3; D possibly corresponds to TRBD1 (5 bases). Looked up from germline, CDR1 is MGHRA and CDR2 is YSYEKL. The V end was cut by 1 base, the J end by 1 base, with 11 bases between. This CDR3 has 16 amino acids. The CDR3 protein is CASSQGEGPSGNTIYF. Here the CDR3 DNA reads TGCGCCAGCAGCCAAGGTGAGGGGCCGTCTGGAAACACCATATATTTT.

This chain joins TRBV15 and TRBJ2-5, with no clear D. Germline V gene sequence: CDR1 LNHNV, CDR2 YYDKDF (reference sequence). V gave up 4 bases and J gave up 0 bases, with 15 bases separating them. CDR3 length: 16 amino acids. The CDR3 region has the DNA TGTGCCACCAGCAAATCGACGACGGTTAACCAAGAGACCCAGTACTTC. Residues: CATSKSTTVNQETQYF.

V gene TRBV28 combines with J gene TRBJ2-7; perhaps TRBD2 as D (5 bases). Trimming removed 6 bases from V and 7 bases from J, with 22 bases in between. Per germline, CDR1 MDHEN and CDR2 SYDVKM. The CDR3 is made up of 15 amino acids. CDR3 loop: CASSPRGDWSGEQYF. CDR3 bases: TGTGCCAGCAGCCCGAGAGGTGATTGGTCGGGGGAGCAGTACTTC.

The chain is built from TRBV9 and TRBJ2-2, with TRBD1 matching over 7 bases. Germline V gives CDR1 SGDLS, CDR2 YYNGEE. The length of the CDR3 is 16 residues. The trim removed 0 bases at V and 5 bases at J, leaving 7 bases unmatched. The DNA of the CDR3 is TGTGCCAGCAGCGTAGAAGCGAGGGGGCGGACCGGGGAGCTGTTTTTT. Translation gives CASSVEARGRTGELFF.

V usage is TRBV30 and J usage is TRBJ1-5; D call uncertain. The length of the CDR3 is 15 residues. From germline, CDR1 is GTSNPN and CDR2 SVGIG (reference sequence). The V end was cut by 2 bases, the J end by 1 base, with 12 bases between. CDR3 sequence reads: CAWSPRRASNQPQHF. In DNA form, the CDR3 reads TGTGCCTGGAGTCCCAGGAGGGCCAGCAATCAGCCCCAGCATTTT.

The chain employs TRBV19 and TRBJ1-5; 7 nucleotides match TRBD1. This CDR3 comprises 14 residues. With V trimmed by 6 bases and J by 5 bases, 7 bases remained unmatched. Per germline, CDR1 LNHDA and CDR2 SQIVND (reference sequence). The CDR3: CASSLAGGHQPQHF. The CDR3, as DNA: TGTGCCAGTAGCTTGGCAGGGGGTCATCAGCCCCAGCATTTT.

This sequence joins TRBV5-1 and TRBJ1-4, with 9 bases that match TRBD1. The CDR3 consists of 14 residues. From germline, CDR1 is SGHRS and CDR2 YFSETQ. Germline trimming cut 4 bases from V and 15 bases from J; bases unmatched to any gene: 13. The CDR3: CASSPMPPGQGMFF. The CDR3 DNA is TGCGCCAGCAGCCCCATGCCCCCGGGACAGGGCATGTTTTTT.

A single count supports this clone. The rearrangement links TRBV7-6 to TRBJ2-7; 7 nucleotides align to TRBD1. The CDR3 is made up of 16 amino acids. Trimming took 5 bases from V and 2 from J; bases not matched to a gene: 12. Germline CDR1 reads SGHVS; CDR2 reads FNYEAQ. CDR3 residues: CASSTDGTAFPYEQYF. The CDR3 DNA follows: TGTGCCAGCAGCACTGACGGGACAGCCTTCCCCTACGAGCAGTACTTC. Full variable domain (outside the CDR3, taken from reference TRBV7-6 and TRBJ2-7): GAGVSQSPRYKVTKRGQDVALRCDPISGHVSLYWYRQALGQGPEFLTYFNYEAQQDKSGLPNDRFSAERPEGSISTLTIQRTEQRDSAMYRCASSTDGTAFPYEQYFGPGTRLTVT.

The CDR3 is CASSSGDSNTGELFF. The CDR3 bases are TGTGCCAGCAGCAGCGGGGACAGTAACACCGGGGAGCTGTTTTTT. The chain is built from TRBV6-5 and TRBJ2-2; D may be TRBD1 or TRBD2 (7 bases each). The CDR3 runs to 15 residues. Trimming stripped 6 bases from V and 2 bases from J, with 13 bases between. Per the germline V gene, CDR1 is MNHEY and CDR2 is SVGAGI.

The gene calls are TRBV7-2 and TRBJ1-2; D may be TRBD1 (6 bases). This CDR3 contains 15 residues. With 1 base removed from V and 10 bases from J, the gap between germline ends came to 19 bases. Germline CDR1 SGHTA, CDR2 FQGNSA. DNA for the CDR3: TGTGCCAGCAGCTTAGTATTTGGGGGCTGGGACTTCTACACCTTC. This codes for CASSLVFGGWDFYTF.

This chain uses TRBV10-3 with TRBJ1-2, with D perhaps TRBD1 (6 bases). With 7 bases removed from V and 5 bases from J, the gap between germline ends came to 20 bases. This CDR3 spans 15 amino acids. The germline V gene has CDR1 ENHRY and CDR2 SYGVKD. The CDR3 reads CAIKHRASALYGYTF. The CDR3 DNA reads TGTGCCATCAAGCACAGGGCCTCCGCCCTGTATGGCTACACCTTC.

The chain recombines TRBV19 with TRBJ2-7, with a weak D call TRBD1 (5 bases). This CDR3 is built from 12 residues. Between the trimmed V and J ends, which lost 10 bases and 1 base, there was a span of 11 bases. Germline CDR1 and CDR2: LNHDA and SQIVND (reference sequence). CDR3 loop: CATSDTSYEQYF. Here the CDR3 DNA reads TGTGCCACCTCGGACACGTCCTACGAGCAGTACTTC. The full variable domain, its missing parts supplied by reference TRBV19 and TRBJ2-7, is DGGITQSPKYLFRKEGQNVTLSCEQNLNHDAMYWYRQDPGQGLRLIYYSQIVNDFQKGDIAEGYSVSREKKESFPLTVTSAQKNPTAFYLCATSDTSYEQYFGPGTRLTVT.

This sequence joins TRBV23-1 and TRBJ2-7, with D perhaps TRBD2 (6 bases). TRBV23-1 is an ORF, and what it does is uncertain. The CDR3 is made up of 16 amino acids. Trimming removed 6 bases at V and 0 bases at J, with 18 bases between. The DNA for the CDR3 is TGCGCCAGCAGAGACTGGGTGGCGGGGAGCTCCTACGAGCAGTACTTC. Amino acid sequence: CASRDWVAGSSYEQYF.

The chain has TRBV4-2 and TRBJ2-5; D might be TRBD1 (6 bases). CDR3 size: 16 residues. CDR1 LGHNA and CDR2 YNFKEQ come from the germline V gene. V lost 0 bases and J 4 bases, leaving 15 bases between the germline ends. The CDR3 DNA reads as TGTGCCAGCAGCCAAGAGGGACGCACAGGGAGAGAGACCCAGTACTTC. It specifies CASSQEGRTGRETQYF.

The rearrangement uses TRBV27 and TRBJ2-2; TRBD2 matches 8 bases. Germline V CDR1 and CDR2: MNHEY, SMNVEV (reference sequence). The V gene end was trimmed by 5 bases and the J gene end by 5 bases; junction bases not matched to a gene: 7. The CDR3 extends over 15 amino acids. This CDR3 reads CASSPGLDLTGELFF. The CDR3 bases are TGTGCCAGCAGTCCGGGACTAGACCTTACCGGGGAGCTGTTTTTT.